A selection of T cell receptor beta chains follows, all from one sample in a study of prognosis after radiotherapy for stage I lung cancer. MiXCR, applied by TCRdb to the multiplex PCR reads, yields one record per CDR3 protein. Of fewer than 40,000 distinct CDR3 sequences listed, under 35% were seen once; the top ten hold approximately 16%. Sequences were derived from PBMCs, sampled before or after stereotactic body radiation therapy (not recorded which). These receptors were obtained from a donor aged 50 or older with non-small cell lung cancer. CDR3s include the opening cysteine and the closing phenylalanine or tryptophan. Each record gives: J gene, V gene, clone size, CDR3 length, D gene, CDR3 protein, CDR3 DNA. D genes are given only for firm matches. Clone size, where shown, is once, few, many, or a class for clones that have expanded.

TRBJ2-3,TRBV20-1,NA,14,NA,CSASRRGIADTQYF,TGCAGTGCTTCCCGCAGGGGAATCGCAGATACGCAGTATTTT
TRBJ2-2,TRBV7-9,many,17,TRBD1,CASREKGGQGGPGELFF,TGTGCCAGCAGGGAGAAAGGGGGACAGGGCGGCCCCGGGGAGCTGTTTTTT
TRBJ2-7,TRBV14,many,15,TRBD1,CASSQAGRGQYEQYF,TGTGCCAGCAGCCAAGCCGGCAGGGGGCAATACGAGCAGTACTTC
TRBJ2-5,TRBV20-1,many,15,TRBD1,CSARARDRGRETQYF,TGCAGTGCTAGAGCCCGGGACAGGGGGCGAGAGACCCAGTACTTC
TRBJ2-4,TRBV18,NA,16,NA,CASSPQAPNAKNIQYF,TGTGCCAGCTCACCCCAGGCCCCCAACGCCAAAAACATTCAGTACTTC
TRBJ2-3,TRBV25-1,many,21,TRBD2,CASSESTSRELAGIGLDTQYF,TGTGCCAGCAGTGAATCAACCTCTCGCGAACTAGCGGGAATTGGTCTGGATACGCAGTATTTT
TRBJ1-3,TRBV11-2,many,14,NA,CASSLTSWGNTIYF,TGTGCCAGCAGCTTAACGAGTTGGGGAAACACCATATATTTT
TRBJ1-6,TRBV11-2,NA,16,NA,CASSVAGDSYNSPLHF,TGTGCCAGCAGCGTCGCAGGGGACTCCTATAATTCACCCCTCCACTTT
TRBJ2-5,TRBV2,many,14,TRBD1,CASSEWAGGETQYF,TGTGCCAGCAGTGAATGGGCAGGGGGAGAGACCCAGTACTTC
TRBJ1-3,TRBV2,NA,14,NA,CASSLGGPGNTIYF,TGTGCCAGCAGCTTGGGGGGCCCCGGAAACACCATATATTTT
TRBJ1-1,TRBV5-4,many,13,NA,CASQDILNTEAFF,TGTGCCAGCCAAGACATACTGAACACTGAAGCTTTCTTT
TRBJ1-4,TRBV11-2,many,15,NA,CASSFSGTSNEKLFF,TGTGCCAGCAGCTTCAGCGGGACTTCTAATGAAAAACTGTTTTTT
TRBJ1-5,TRBV7-2,many,15,NA,CASSLVAGENQPQHF,TGTGCCAGCAGCTTAGTAGCCGGGGAGAATCAGCCCCAGCATTTT
TRBJ1-5,TRBV27,many,14,NA,CASSLSTAGQPQHF,TGTGCCAGCAGTTTATCGACAGCCGGCCAGCCCCAGCATTTT
TRBJ1-5,TRBV4-1,NA,16,NA,CASSQVPGGVIQPQHF,TGCGCCAGCAGCCAAGTTCCGGGGGGTGTTATCCAGCCCCAGCATTTT
TRBJ2-1,TRBV9,many,14,TRBD2,CASSSSGGNSEQFF,TGTGCCAGCAGCTCTAGCGGGGGGAATAGTGAGCAGTTCTTC
TRBJ2-1,TRBV7-9,NA,15,NA,CANSLGSGLGNEQFF,TGTGCCAACAGCCTGGGATCTGGGTTGGGAAATGAGCAGTTCTTC
TRBJ1-1,TRBV11-2,many,15,NA,CASSLRPEINTEAFF,TGTGCCAGCAGCTTACGGCCGGAGATAAACACTGAAGCTTTCTTT
TRBJ2-7,TRBV5-1,NA,15,NA,CASSLNPSLGYEQYF,TGCGCCAGCAGCTTGAACCCTAGCCTAGGGTACGAGCAGTACTTC
TRBJ2-7,TRBV27,NA,15,TRBD1,CASSSPGQGEDEQYF,TGTGCCAGCAGTTCACCGGGACAGGGGGAGGACGAGCAGTACTTC
TRBJ2-7,TRBV27,many,15,TRBD1,CASSSPGQGAAEQYF,TGTGCCAGCAGTTCACCGGGACAGGGGGCGGCCGAGCAGTACTTC
TRBJ2-7,TRBV4-2,many,17,TRBD1,CASSPSSAGQGAYEQYF,TGTGCCAGCAGCCCCTCATCGGCCGGACAGGGGGCATACGAGCAGTACTTC
TRBJ2-1,TRBV20-1,many,16,TRBD2,CSVFPRAGGSYNEQFF,TGCAGTGTCTTCCCCCGGGCGGGGGGATCCTACAATGAGCAGTTCTTC
TRBJ2-6,TRBV7-9,many,17,NA,CASSSTGLVSGANVLTF,TGTGCCAGCAGCTCCACGGGCTTAGTTTCTGGGGCCAACGTCCTGACTTTC
TRBJ2-3,TRBV5-1,many,18,TRBD2,CASSPGTSGRRVTDTQYF,TGCGCCAGCAGCCCTGGGACTAGCGGGAGGAGGGTCACAGATACGCAGTATTTT
TRBJ2-1,TRBV6-2/TRBV6-3,many,14,NA,CASSYSSGYNEQFF,TGTGCCAGCAGTTACTCTAGCGGATACAATGAGCAGTTCTTC
TRBJ1-2,TRBV6-1,medium-sized,14,TRBD1,CASSVLGTAYGYTF,TGTGCCAGCAGTGTCCTGGGGACAGCCTATGGCTACACCTTC
TRBJ1-2,TRBV3-1,many,16,NA,CASSQDRLGSGYGYTF,TGTGCCAGCAGCCAAGATAGGCTAGGGAGTGGCTATGGCTACACCTTC